What follows are 12 T cell receptor beta chains derived from one specimen sequenced in a study of early T cells in non-severe SARS-CoV-2 infection. TCRdb used MiXCR to reprocess the 5' RACE reads, holding one entry per CDR3 protein. The data contain more than 40,000 distinct CDR3 sequences, 4% of them seen just once; the ten biggest clones take up around 2.8%. Specimen: whole blood. The origin of the receptors is an adult who was a healthcare worker with PCR-confirmed SARS-CoV-2 infection or an uninfected control (not recorded which).

This clonotype was counted ten times or more. V usage is TRBV20-1 and J usage is TRBJ1-2, with D hard to call. V was cut by 3 bases and J by 7 bases, with 9 bases left in between. Germline CDR1 is DFQATT and CDR2 is SNEGSKA (reference sequence). The CDR3 has 11 residues. Written as DNA, the CDR3 is TGCAGTGCTAGTCGCGATGGTGGCTACACCTTC. Translated, it gives CSASRDGGYTF.

This clonotype occurred many times. V gene TRBV20-1 combines with J gene TRBJ1-1; a weak D match, TRBD1 (5 bases). Trimming took 2 bases from V and 1 from J, leaving 14 bases between them. CDR3 size: 15 residues. Looked up from germline, CDR1 is DFQATT and CDR2 is SNEGSKA (reference sequence). The CDR3 DNA is TGCAGTGCTAGATATCCGGGACGGACGAACACTGAAGCTTTCTTT. Translation gives CSARYPGRTNTEAFF.

This clonotype came up many times. The V gene is TRBV19, the J gene TRBJ2-7; 8 bases are a match to TRBD2. Per germline, CDR1 LNHDA and CDR2 SQIVND (reference sequence). The CDR3 is 15 amino acids. After removal of 5 bases from V and 0 bases from J, the junction contained 6 bases not matched to a gene. The CDR3 reads CASSFSGTDSYEQYF. The CDR3 region has the DNA TGTGCCAGTAGTTTTAGCGGGACCGACTCCTACGAGCAGTACTTC.

This clonotype was picked up many times. The chain carries TRBV11-1 and TRBJ2-2; D remains ambiguous. In germline, CDR1 is SGHAT, CDR2 FQDESV (reference sequence). Trimming stripped 1 base from V and 0 bases from J, with 9 bases between. This CDR3 region has 16 residues. For the CDR3, the DNA is TGTGCCAGCAGCTTAGGGCAGCTAGCGAACACCGGGGAGCTGTTTTTT. This codes for CASSLGQLANTGELFF.

The sample holds a few counts of this clonotype. The rearrangement uses TRBV20-1 and TRBJ2-2; 7 bases fit TRBD1. J was trimmed by 1 base and V by 4 bases; bases with no gene match: 6. CDR3 length equals 15 residues. CDR1 and CDR2 from the germline V gene are DFQATT and SNEGSKA (reference sequence). CDR3 amino acids: CSAIQTGKNTGELFF. CDR3 nucleotide sequence: TGCAGTGCTATCCAGACAGGGAAGAACACCGGGGAGCTGTTTTTT.

This clonotype showed up many times. The CDR3 DNA reads TGCGCCAGCAGCGCCGAGGCGGGACTCACCGGGGAGCTGTTTTTT. Translating it yields CASSAEAGLTGELFF. This chain links TRBV5-1 with TRBJ2-2; D possibly corresponds to TRBD2 (6 bases). The CDR3 is 15 amino acids. V shed 4 bases and J shed 4 bases, with 14 bases lying between them. Germline assignment: CDR1 SGHRS and CDR2 YFSETQ. Variable domain in full (rest from reference TRBV5-1 and TRBJ2-2): KAGVTQTPRYLIKTRGQQVTLSCSPISGHRSVSWYQQTPGQGLQFLFEYFSETQRNKGNFPGRFSGRQFSNSRSEMNVSTLELGDSALYLCASSAEAGLTGELFFGEGSRLTVL.

This clonotype has a count of ten or more. The chain combines TRBV14 with TRBJ1-3, with D hard to call. V was trimmed by 0 bases and J by 4 bases, leaving 10 bases between them. This CDR3 is built from 15 residues. Per germline, CDR1 SGHDN and CDR2 FVKESK. The CDR3 bases are TGTGCCAGCAGCCAAGATCCACCCCTCGGAAACACCATATATTTT. Translating gives CASSQDPPLGNTIYF.

The sample holds a few counts of this clonotype. Here the CDR3 reads CSARDRDRAIFTTEAFF. The CDR3 nucleotides read TGCAGTGCTAGAGATCGGGACAGGGCGATCTTCACAACTGAAGCTTTCTTT. This sequence joins TRBV20-1 and TRBJ1-1; 9 bases agree with TRBD1. Per the germline V gene, CDR1 is DFQATT and CDR2 is SNEGSKA (reference sequence). This CDR3 has 17 residues. The trim removed 0 bases at V and 5 bases at J, leaving 13 bases unmatched.

This clonotype occurred a few times. The chain carries TRBV7-8 and TRBJ2-4; 11 bases match TRBD1. Germline CDR1 SGHVS, CDR2 FQNEAQ. The V gene end was trimmed by 5 bases and the J gene end by 0 bases; junction bases not matched to a gene: 6. The CDR3 contains 17 residues. CDR3 bases: TGTGCCAGCAGCGATCAGGACAGGGGGCGAGCCAAAAACATTCAGTACTTC. This encodes CASSDQDRGRAKNIQYF.

V gene TRBV5-4 combines with J gene TRBJ1-5; 7 positions match TRBD1. J lost 4 bases, V lost 5 bases, and 12 bases had no gene match. Germline-derived CDR1 and CDR2 are SGHNT and YYREEE (reference sequence). The CDR3 extends over 16 amino acids. The CDR3 sequence: CASSLLDRLYNQPQHF. The CDR3 DNA follows: TGTGCCAGCAGTTTACTGGACAGGTTGTATAATCAGCCCCAGCATTTT.

This clonotype was recorded many times. V usage is TRBV27 and J usage is TRBJ2-7; D is possibly TRBD2 (5 bases). The V gene lost 5 bases and the J gene lost 4 bases, with 12 bases spanning the gap. CDR1 and CDR2 (germline): MNHEY, SMNVEV (reference sequence). The length of the CDR3 is 13 residues. In nucleotides, the CDR3 is TGTGCCAGCAGTCCAAGGACTGGGTACGAGCAGTACTTC. Protein: CASSPRTGYEQYF.

This chain connects TRBV6-5 to TRBJ2-7; D unclear. The CDR3 has 14 residues. V lost 7 bases to trimming and J lost 0 bases, with 13 bases between them. CDR1 MNHEY and CDR2 SVGAGI come from the germline V gene. The CDR3 is CASKLMQSSYEQYF. The DNA for the CDR3 is TGTGCCAGCAAATTAATGCAGAGCTCCTACGAGCAGTACTTC.